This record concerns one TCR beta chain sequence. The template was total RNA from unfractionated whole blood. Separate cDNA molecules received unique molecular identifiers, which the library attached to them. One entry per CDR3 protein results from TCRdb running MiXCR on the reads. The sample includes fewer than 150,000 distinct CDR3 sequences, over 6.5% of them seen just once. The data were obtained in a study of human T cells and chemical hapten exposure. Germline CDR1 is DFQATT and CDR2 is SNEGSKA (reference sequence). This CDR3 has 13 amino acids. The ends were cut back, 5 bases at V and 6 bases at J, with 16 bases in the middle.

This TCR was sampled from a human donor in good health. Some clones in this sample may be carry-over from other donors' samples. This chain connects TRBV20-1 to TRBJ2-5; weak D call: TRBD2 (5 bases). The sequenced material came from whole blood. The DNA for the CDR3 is TGCAGTGCTTGGGCGGGTGAGATGCAGACCCAGTACTTC. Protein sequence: CSAWAGEMQTQYF.